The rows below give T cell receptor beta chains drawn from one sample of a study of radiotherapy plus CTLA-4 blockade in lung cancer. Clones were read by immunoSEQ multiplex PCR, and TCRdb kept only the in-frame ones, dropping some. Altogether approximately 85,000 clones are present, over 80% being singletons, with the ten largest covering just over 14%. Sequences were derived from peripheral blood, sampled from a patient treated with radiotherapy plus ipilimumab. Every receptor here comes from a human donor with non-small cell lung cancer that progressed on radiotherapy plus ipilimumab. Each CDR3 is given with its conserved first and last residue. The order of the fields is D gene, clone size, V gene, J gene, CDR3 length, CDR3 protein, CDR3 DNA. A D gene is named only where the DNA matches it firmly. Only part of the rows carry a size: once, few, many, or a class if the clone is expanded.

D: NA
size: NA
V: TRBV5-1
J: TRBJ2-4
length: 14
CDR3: CASSLDEASGIQYF
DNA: TGCGCCAGCAGCTTGGATGAGGCATCAGGCATTCAGTACTTC

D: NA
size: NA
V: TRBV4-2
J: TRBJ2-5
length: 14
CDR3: CASSQDRMGETQYF
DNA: TGTGCCAGCAGCCAAGATCGAATGGGAGAGACCCAGTACTTC

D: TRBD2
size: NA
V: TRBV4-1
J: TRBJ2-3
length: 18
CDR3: CASSRSRLAVISTDTQYF
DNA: TGCGCCAGCAGCCGCTCAAGACTAGCGGTAATTAGCACAGATACGCAGTATTTT

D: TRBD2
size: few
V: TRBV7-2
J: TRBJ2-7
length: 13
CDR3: CASTLGGEGREYF
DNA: TGTGCCAGCACCTTGGGGGGGGAGGGCAGAGAGTACTTC

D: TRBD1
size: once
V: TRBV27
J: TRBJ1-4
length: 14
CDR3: CASRDQGGNEKLFF
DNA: TGTGCCAGCAGAGACCAGGGGGGGAATGAAAAACTGTTTTTT

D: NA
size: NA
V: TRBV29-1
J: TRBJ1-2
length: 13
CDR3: CSVEVKGEYGYTF
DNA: TGCAGCGTTGAAGTGAAAGGGGAGTATGGCTACACCTTC

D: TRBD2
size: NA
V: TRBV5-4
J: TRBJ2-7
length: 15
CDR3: CASSLAGLAGDEQYF
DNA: TGTGCCAGCAGCTTGGCGGGACTAGCGGGGGACGAGCAGTACTTC

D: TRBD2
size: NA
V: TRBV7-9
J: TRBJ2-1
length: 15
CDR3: CASNPSGGASNEQFF
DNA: TGTGCCAGCAACCCTAGCGGGGGGGCTTCCAATGAGCAGTTCTTC

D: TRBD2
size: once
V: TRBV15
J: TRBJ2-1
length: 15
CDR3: CATSRGLAGNNEQFF
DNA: TGTGCCACCAGCAGAGGGCTAGCGGGGAACAATGAGCAGTTCTTC

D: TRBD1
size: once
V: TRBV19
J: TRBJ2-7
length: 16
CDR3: CASSISGTGQGYEQYF
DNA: TGTGCCAGTAGTATTTCCGGAACGGGACAGGGATACGAGCAGTACTTC

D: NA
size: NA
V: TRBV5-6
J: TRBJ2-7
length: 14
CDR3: CASSLRPHSYEQYF
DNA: TGTGCCAGCAGCTTAAGACCTCATTCCTACGAGCAGTACTTC

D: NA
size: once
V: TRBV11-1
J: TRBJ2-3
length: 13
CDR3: CASSLEVTDTQYF
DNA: TGTGCCAGCAGCTTGGAAGTCACAGATACGCAGTATTTT

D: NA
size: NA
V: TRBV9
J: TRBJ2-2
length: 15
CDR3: CASSSPKGNTGELFF
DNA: TGTGCCAGCAGCTCCCCCAAGGGGAACACCGGGGAGCTGTTTTTT

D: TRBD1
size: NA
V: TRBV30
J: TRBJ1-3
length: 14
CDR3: CAWKGQSSGNTIYF
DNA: TGTGCCTGGAAGGGACAGAGCTCTGGAAACACCATATATTTT

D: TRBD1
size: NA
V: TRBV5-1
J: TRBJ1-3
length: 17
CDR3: CASSLVPGQALGNTIYF
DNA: TGCGCCAGCAGCTTGGTACCCGGACAGGCCCTTGGAAACACCATATATTTT

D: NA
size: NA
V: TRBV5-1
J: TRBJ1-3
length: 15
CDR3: CASSYLTGSGNTIYF
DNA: TGCGCCAGCAGCTATCTTACAGGGTCTGGAAACACCATATATTTT

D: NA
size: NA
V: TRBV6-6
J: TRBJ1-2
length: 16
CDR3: CASSYTTFEGNYGYTF
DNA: TGTGCCAGCAGTTACACGACCTTCGAGGGGAACTATGGCTACACCTTC

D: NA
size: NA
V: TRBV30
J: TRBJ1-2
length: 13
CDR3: CAALQESNYGYTF
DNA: TGTGCGGCCCTGCAGGAGAGTAACTATGGCTACACCTTC

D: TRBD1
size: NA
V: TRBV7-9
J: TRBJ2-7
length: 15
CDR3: CASSPGTGALYEQYF
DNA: TGTGCCAGCAGCCCCGGGACAGGGGCCCTCTACGAGCAGTACTTC

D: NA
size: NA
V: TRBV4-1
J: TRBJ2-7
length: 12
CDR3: CASSQDRYEQYF
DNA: TGCGCCAGCAGCCAAGATCGGTACGAGCAGTACTTC

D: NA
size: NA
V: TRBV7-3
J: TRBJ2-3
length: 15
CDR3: CASSALGSYTDTQYF
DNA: TGTGCCAGCAGCGCCCTGGGCAGTTACACAGATACGCAGTATTTT

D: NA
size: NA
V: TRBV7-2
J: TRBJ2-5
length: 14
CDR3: CASSFGPGTGEEYF
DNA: NA

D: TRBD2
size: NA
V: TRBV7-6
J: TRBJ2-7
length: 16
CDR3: CASRILAGERPYEQYF
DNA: TGTGCCAGCAGGATACTAGCGGGAGAGCGTCCCTACGAGCAGTACTTC

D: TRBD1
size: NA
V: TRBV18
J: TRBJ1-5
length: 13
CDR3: CASSGTGDQPQHF
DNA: TGTGCCAGCTCAGGAACAGGGGATCAGCCCCAGCATTTT

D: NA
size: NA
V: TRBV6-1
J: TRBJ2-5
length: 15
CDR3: CASLLAGLYQETQYF
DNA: TGTGCCAGCCTTTTGGCAGGGTTGTACCAAGAGACCCAGTACTTC

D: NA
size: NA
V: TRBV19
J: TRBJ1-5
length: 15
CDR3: CASSLSGQGNQPQHF
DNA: TGTGCCAGTAGTCTTAGCGGGCAAGGCAATCAGCCCCAGCATTTT

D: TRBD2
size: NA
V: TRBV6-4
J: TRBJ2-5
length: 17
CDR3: CASIAPRAGGTQETQYF
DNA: TGTGCCAGCATCGCCCCCCGGGCGGGAGGGACCCAAGAGACCCAGTACTTC

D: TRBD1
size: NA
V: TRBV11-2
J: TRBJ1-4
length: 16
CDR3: CASSRGQGLEYEKLFF
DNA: TGTGCCAGCAGCCGTGGACAGGGGCTAGAATATGAAAAACTGTTTTTT

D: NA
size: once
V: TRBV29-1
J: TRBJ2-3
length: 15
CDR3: CSVTRGEWGTDTQYF
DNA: TGCAGCGTTACCCGAGGGGAGTGGGGCACAGATACGCAGTATTTT

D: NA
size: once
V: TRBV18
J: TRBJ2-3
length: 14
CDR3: CASSPQGPGDTQYF
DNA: TGTGCCAGCTCACCACAGGGCCCAGGGGATACGCAGTATTTT

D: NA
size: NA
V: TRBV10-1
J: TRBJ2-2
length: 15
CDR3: CASNLPWESSGELFF
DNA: TGCGCCAGCAATCTGCCGTGGGAGAGTTCCGGGGAGCTGTTTTTT

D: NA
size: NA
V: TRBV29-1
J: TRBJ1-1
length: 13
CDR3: CSVRGGPNTEAFF
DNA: TGCAGCGTCCGCGGAGGCCCTAACACTGAAGCTTTCTTT

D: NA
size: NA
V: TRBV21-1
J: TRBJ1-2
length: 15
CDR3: CASSRRQAADYGYTF
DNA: TGTGCCAGCAGCAGAAGGCAGGCTGCTGACTATGGCTACACCTTC

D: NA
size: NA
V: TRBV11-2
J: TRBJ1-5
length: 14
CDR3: CASSHTPKVQPQHF
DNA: TGTGCCAGCAGCCATACACCCAAAGTTCAGCCCCAGCATTTT